These 25 T cell receptor beta chains were sequenced from one sample in a study of blood T cell repertoires in COVID-19. Assay: immunoSEQ multiplex PCR; the TCRdb copy retains only in-frame clones and omits some. The data show more than 200,000 clones, more than 75% seen once. The sample comprised peripheral blood. The receptors derive from a man aged 50 to 59 with acute or convalescent COVID-19.

The gene calls are TRBV24-1 and TRBJ2-2; 9 nucleotides agree with TRBD2. Germline-derived CDR1 and CDR2 are KGHDR and SFDVKD. The CDR3 totals 16 residues. V dropped 5 bases and J dropped 3; count of bases not matched to a gene: 6. The DNA for the CDR3 is TGTGCCACCAGTGGGAGGGGACTAGCTGACACCGGGGAGCTGTTTTTT. This translates into CATSGRGLADTGELFF.

The chain combines TRBV5-1 with TRBJ2-7; D ambiguous. Per the germline V gene, CDR1 is SGHRS and CDR2 is YFSETQ. This CDR3 region has 12 residues. V was shortened by 0 bases and J by 3 bases, with 4 bases between the two germline ends. The CDR3 DNA sequence: TGCGCCAGCAGCTTGGCTTACTACGAGCAGTACTTC. Amino acid sequence: CASSLAYYEQYF.

The rearrangement joins TRBV5-1 to TRBJ2-7; D remains unclear. CDR1 is SGHRS and CDR2 is YFSETQ in the germline V gene. The CDR3 sequence is 14 residues long. V gave up 3 bases and J gave up 6 bases, with 16 bases separating them. CDR3 sequence reads: CASSSLTLDGEQYF. The CDR3 DNA is TGCGCCAGCAGCTCCCTGACTTTAGACGGCGAGCAGTACTTC.

V gene TRBV4-2 combines with J gene TRBJ2-3, with a weak D call TRBD2 (6 bases). Between the trimmed V and J ends, which lost 0 bases and 1 base, there was a span of 11 bases. The CDR3 totals 16 residues. Germline assignment: CDR1 LGHNA and CDR2 YNFKEQ. CDR3 coding DNA: TGTGCCAGCAGCCAAGATCGGGCTAGCGGCACAGATACGCAGTATTTT. It encodes CASSQDRASGTDTQYF.

The J gene is TRBJ1-4, the V gene TRBV6-5; D is perhaps TRBD1 (6 bases). V was pared by 8 bases and J by 3 bases, with 16 bases between. The CDR3 loop spans 15 amino acids. CDR1 is MNHEY, CDR2 SVGAGI, per germline. The CDR3 loop is CASRPPTGANEKLFF. The DNA of the CDR3 is TGTGCCAGCCGTCCCCCGACAGGAGCTAATGAAAAACTGTTTTTT.

This clone was picked up a small number of times. V gene TRBV19 combines with J gene TRBJ2-7, with a tentative D call TRBD1 (5 bases). V lost 2 bases and J 2 bases, leaving 10 bases between the germline ends. This CDR3 comprises 14 residues. Looked up from germline, CDR1 is LNHDA and CDR2 is SQIVND (reference sequence). The CDR3 protein is CASSISLQAYEQYF. The CDR3 DNA follows: TGTGCCAGTAGTATAAGCCTACAGGCCTACGAGCAGTACTTC.

J is TRBJ1-3 and V is TRBV2, with unresolved D. This CDR3 has 15 residues. Trimming took 7 bases from V and 4 from J, leaving 17 bases between them. CDR1 and CDR2 (germline): SNHLY, FYNNEI. The CDR3, as DNA: TGTGCCAGCACCCGAAAGGAGGGAAGAGGAAACACCATATATTTT. This translates into CASTRKEGRGNTIYF.

The V gene is TRBV24-1, the J gene TRBJ1-2, with 7 bases lining up with TRBD1. Germline-derived CDR1 and CDR2 are KGHDR and SFDVKD. J lost 7 bases, V lost 2 bases, and 6 bases had no gene match. The CDR3 runs to 14 residues. The CDR3 here is CATSDSRTGGGYTF. The CDR3 bases are TGTGCCACCAGTGATTCTCGGACAGGAGGTGGCTACACCTTC.

The chain is built from TRBV2 and TRBJ2-7; 13 positions agree with TRBD2. The CDR3 contains 16 residues. Per the germline V gene, CDR1 is SNHLY and CDR2 is FYNNEI. V dropped 3 bases and J dropped 12; count of bases not matched to a gene: 14. CDR3 nucleotide sequence: TGTGCCAGCAGTGAGGGACTAGCGGGGAACATTGTGGGGCGGTACTTC. Translated, it gives CASSEGLAGNIVGRYF.

This chain uses TRBV5-1 with TRBJ1-1; D is perhaps TRBD1 (6 bases). Trimming pared 4 bases from V and 0 bases from J, leaving 13 bases between. From germline, CDR1 is SGHRS and CDR2 YFSETQ. The CDR3 extends over 15 amino acids. CDR3 DNA: TGCGCCAGCAGCCTTTCATCAGGGGTGAACACTGAAGCTTTCTTT. Protein sequence: CASSLSSGVNTEAFF.

The chain recombines TRBV19 with TRBJ1-2, with D perhaps matching TRBD1 (5 bases). V was shortened by 7 bases and J by 8 bases, with 11 bases between the two germline ends. The CDR3 spans 11 residues. In germline, CDR1 is LNHDA, CDR2 SQIVND (reference sequence). CDR3 sequence (DNA): TGTGCCAGTAATGGGGCGTGGGGCTACACCTTC. This codes for CASNGAWGYTF.

The V call is TRBV6-5, the J call TRBJ1-2; 8 bases map to TRBD1. Germline-derived CDR1 and CDR2 are MNHEY and SVGAGI. The CDR3 spans 14 residues. V shed 2 bases and J 8 bases; nucleotides not matched to a gene: 7. CDR3 nucleotide sequence: TGTGCCAGCAGTTACCAAGACAGGGGAGAAGGCTACACCTTC. Its protein is CASSYQDRGEGYTF.

The J gene is TRBJ2-4, the V gene TRBV7-3, with 13 bases identical to TRBD2. Looked up from germline, CDR1 is SGHTA and CDR2 is FQGTGA. This CDR3 has 20 amino acids. V was pared by 5 bases and J by 0 bases, with 13 bases of the junction left unmatched. The CDR3 sequence: CASSPGLAGAHEVAKNIQYF. In DNA, the CDR3 is TGTGCCAGCAGCCCCGGACTAGCGGGGGCCCATGAGGTAGCCAAAAACATTCAGTACTTC.

This clone occurred a few times. The chain has TRBV14 and TRBJ1-2, with a weak D call TRBD1 (5 bases). V lost 5 bases and J 8 bases, leaving 15 bases between the germline ends. Germline lookup yields CDR1 SGHDN and CDR2 FVKESK. The CDR3 has 13 amino acids. CDR3 nucleotides: TGTGCCAGCAGCGCAAGAACAGGTGAAGGCTACACCTTC. Translated: CASSARTGEGYTF.

This chain links TRBV19 with TRBJ1-4; TRBD1 matches at 8 bases. The CDR3 length is 15 residues. V lost 5 bases, J lost 7 bases, and 9 bases stayed unmatched. Germline lookup yields CDR1 LNHDA and CDR2 SQIVND (reference sequence). Here the CDR3 reads CASSPGQGNSEKLFF. CDR3 DNA: TGTGCCAGTAGTCCCGGACAGGGCAACAGTGAAAAACTGTTTTTT.

V gene TRBV6-5 combines with J gene TRBJ1-2, with 7 positions matching TRBD1. CDR3 length equals 13 residues. V lost 6 bases to trimming and J lost 8 bases; unmatched junction nucleotides: 9. Germline assignment: CDR1 MNHEY and CDR2 SVGAGI. For the CDR3, the DNA is TGTGCCAGCAGCCCACAGGGGTTTACGGGCTACACCTTC. Its translation is CASSPQGFTGYTF.

The chain uses TRBV7-8 and TRBJ2-7; no clear D gene. CDR1 is SGHVS, CDR2 FQNEAQ, per germline. The CDR3 sequence is 14 residues long. V lost 5 bases to trimming and J lost 2 bases, with 13 bases between them. DNA of the CDR3: TGTGCCAGCAGCCCCGCGTCGAAAGCCTACGAGCAGTACTTC. Protein product: CASSPASKAYEQYF.

CDR3 bases: TGTGCCAGCAGTGAAGCGCAGGACTCTGGAAACACCATATATTTT. It translates to CASSEAQDSGNTIYF. The J gene is TRBJ1-3, the V gene TRBV6-1; no clear D. Trimming left V 0 bases short and J 0 bases short, with 6 bases between. Germline-derived CDR1 and CDR2 are MNHNS and SASEGT. This CDR3 comprises 15 residues.

This clone was counted a few times. The V gene is TRBV25-1, the J gene TRBJ2-5; 8 bases align to TRBD1. Germline CDR1 MGHDK, CDR2 SYGVNS. J was trimmed by 2 bases and V by 3 bases; bases with no gene match: 8. This CDR3 contains 16 residues. As DNA, the CDR3 is TGTGCCAGCAGTGACGTGACAGGGGCAATTCAAGAGACCCAGTACTTC. As protein: CASSDVTGAIQETQYF.

Concerning this clone itself: The same CDR3 can be traced to other DNA sequences in this sample. V usage is TRBV5-4 and J usage is TRBJ1-2; D call uncertain. Germline CDR1 is SGHNT and CDR2 is YYREEE (reference sequence). V was trimmed by 2 bases and J by 0 bases, leaving 5 bases between them. The CDR3 sequence is 13 residues long. CDR3 nucleotide sequence: TGTGCCAGCAGCTTTCGGGCTAACTATGGCTACACCTTC. Translating gives CASSFRANYGYTF. Looking up the rest from reference TRBV5-4 and TRBJ1-2 gives the full variable domain: ETGVTQSPTHLIKTRGQQVTLRCSSQSGHNTVSWYQQALGQGPQFIFQYYREEENGRGNFPPRFSGLQFPNYSSELNVNALELDDSALYLCASSFRANYGYTFGSGTRLTVV.

V usage is TRBV18 and J usage is TRBJ1-5, with 7 bases lining up with TRBD1. J gave up 6 bases and V 4 bases, and 3 bases lay outside the gene matches. In germline, CDR1 is KGHSH, CDR2 LQKENI. The CDR3 extends over 13 amino acids. CDR3 region: CASSRDRVQPQHF. In DNA, the CDR3 is TGTGCCAGCTCACGCGACAGGGTTCAGCCCCAGCATTTT.

This chain links TRBV5-1 with TRBJ1-2; 7 bases line up with TRBD1. With V trimmed by 3 bases and J by 4 bases, 3 bases remained unmatched. Germline V CDR1 and CDR2: SGHRS, YFSETQ. The CDR3 covers 13 residues. The DNA for the CDR3 is TGCGCCAGCAGCTCGACAGGGAGCTATGGCTACACCTTC. Amino acid sequence: CASSSTGSYGYTF.

This sequence joins TRBV14 and TRBJ1-4; D ambiguous. The V gene's germline CDR1 is SGHDN and CDR2 FVKESK. This CDR3 region has 13 residues. V gave up 3 bases and J gave up 10 bases, with 12 bases separating them. The CDR3 sequence: CASSQVIVGKLFF. The CDR3 DNA reads TGTGCCAGCAGCCAGGTTATAGTTGGAAAACTGTTTTTT.

V is TRBV6-2 or TRBV6-3 and J is TRBJ2-7; TRBD2 might be the D (6 bases). Germline CDR1 is MNHEY and CDR2 is SVGEGT. The CDR3 totals 13 residues. The V gene lost 0 bases and the J gene lost 3 bases, with 6 bases spanning the gap. The CDR3, as DNA: TGTGCCAGCAGTTACTCGACTAGCTACGAGCAGTACTTC. Encoded protein: CASSYSTSYEQYF.

V and J are TRBV18 and TRBJ2-3; no clear D. Germline V gene data show CDR1 as KGHSH and CDR2 as LQKENI. V lost 2 bases and J lost 6, with 9 bases in between. The CDR3 has 13 amino acids. For the CDR3, the DNA is TGTGCCAGCTCACCAGGTCTACCCGATACGCAGTATTTT. Its protein is CASSPGLPDTQYF.